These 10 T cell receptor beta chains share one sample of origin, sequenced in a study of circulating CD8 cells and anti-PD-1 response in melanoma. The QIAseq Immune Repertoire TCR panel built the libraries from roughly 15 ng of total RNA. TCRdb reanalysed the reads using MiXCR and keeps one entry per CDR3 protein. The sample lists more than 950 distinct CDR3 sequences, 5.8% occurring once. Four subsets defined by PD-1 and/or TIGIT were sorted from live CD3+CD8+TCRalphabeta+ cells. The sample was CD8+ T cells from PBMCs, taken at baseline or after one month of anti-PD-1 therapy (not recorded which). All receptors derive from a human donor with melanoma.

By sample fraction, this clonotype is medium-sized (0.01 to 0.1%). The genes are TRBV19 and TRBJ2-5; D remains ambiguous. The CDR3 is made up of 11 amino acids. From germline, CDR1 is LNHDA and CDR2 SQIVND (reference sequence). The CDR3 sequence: CARLNSETQYF. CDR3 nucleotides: TGTGCTAGGCTTAATTCCGAGACCCAGTACTTC.

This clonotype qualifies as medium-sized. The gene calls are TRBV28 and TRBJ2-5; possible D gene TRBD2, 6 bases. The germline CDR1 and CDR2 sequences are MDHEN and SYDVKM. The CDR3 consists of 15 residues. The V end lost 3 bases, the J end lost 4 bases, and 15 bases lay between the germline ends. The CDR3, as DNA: TGTGCCAGCAGTTTCCTCGGGGGAGAAGGAGAGACCCAGTACTTC. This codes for CASSFLGGEGETQYF.

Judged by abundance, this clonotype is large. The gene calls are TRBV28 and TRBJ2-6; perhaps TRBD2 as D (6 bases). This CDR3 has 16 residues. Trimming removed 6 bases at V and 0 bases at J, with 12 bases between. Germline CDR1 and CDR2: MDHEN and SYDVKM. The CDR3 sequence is CASSRGAFSGANVLTF. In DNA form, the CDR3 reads TGTGCCAGCAGCCGCGGGGCATTCTCTGGGGCCAACGTCCTGACTTTC.

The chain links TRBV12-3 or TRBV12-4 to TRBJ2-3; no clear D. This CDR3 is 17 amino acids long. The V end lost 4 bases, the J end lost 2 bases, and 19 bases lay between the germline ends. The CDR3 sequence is CASSWAFGTADTDTQYF. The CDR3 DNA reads TGTGCCAGCAGTTGGGCCTTTGGCACAGCAGACACAGATACGCAGTATTTT.

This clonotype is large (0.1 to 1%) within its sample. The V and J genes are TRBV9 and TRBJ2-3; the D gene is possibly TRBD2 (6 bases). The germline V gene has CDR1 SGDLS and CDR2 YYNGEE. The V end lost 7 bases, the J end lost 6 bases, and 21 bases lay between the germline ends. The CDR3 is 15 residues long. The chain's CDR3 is CASAEVAGPRDTQYF. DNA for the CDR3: TGTGCCAGCGCGGAGGTGGCGGGGCCGCGGGATACGCAGTATTTT.

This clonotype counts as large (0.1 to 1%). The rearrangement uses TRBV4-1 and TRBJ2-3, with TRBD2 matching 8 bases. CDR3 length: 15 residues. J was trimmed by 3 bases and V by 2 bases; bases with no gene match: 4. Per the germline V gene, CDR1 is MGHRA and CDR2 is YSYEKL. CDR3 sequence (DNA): TGCGCCAGCAGCCAATTCGGGGGGGAGACAGATACGCAGTATTTT. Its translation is CASSQFGGETDTQYF.

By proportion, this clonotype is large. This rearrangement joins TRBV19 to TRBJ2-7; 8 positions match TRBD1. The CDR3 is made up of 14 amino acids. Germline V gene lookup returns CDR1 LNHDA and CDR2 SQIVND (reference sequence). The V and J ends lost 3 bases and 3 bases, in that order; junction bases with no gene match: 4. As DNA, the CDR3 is TGTGCCAGTAGTATTACAGGGGGTATCTACGAGCAGTACTTC. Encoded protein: CASSITGGIYEQYF.

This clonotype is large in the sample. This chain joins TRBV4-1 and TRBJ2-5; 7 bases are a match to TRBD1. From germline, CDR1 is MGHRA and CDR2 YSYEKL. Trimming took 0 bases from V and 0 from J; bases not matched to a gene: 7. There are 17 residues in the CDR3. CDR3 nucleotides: TGCGCCAGCAGCCAAGATGGGACAGTGACTTACCAAGAGACCCAGTACTTC. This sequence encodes CASSQDGTVTYQETQYF.

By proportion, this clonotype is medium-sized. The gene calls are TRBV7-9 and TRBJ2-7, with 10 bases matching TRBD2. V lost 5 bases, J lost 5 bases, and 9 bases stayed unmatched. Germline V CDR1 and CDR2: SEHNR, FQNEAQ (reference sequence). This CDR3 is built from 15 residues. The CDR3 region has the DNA TGTGCCAGCAGCCCGGCGAGCGGGGGGGTGGACGAGCAGTACTTC. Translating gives CASSPASGGVDEQYF.

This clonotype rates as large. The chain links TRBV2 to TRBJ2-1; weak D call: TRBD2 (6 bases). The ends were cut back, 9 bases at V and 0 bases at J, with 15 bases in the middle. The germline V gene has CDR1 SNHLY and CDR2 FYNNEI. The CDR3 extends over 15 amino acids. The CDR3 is CARGLAGISYNEQFF. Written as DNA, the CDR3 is TGTGCCAGGGGACTGGCGGGGATCTCCTACAATGAGCAGTTCTTC.